This entry lists 22 T cell receptor beta chains sequenced from one sample in a study of T cells in pancreatic ductal adenocarcinoma. The selected patients with pancreatic ductal adenocarcinoma had surgery but no neoadjuvant therapy. Produced via immunoSEQ multiplex PCR; TCRdb's table is partial and in-frame only. This table holds 7,500 to 10,000 clones, around nine tenths found once. Sequenced sample: PBMCs. All receptors derive from a human donor with pancreatic ductal adenocarcinoma.

This chain uses TRBV10-3 with TRBJ2-7; D is perhaps TRBD2 (5 bases). CDR1 and CDR2 from the germline V gene are ENHRY and SYGVKD. Deletions cut 11 bases from V and 2 bases from J, with 22 bases between. The CDR3 sequence is 15 residues long. CDR3 sequence reads: CASLEEPSGAYEQYF. The CDR3 coding sequence is TGTGCCTCCCTGGAGGAGCCTAGTGGGGCCTACGAGCAGTACTTC.

The chain joins TRBV4-1 to TRBJ2-7; D is possibly TRBD1 (6 bases). The CDR3 has 14 residues. V lost 2 bases and J 3 bases, leaving 11 bases between the germline ends. Germline lookup yields CDR1 MGHRA and CDR2 YSYEKL. The CDR3 DNA reads as TGCGCCAGCAGCCAATGGACAGCTCACTACGAGCAGTACTTC. Translation gives CASSQWTAHYEQYF.

This clone has only a few counts. This chain uses TRBV7-3 with TRBJ2-7, with 10 bases lining up with TRBD1. The V gene's germline CDR1 is SGHTA and CDR2 FQGTGA. CDR3 length: 14 amino acids. The J segment lost 3 bases and the V segment lost 4 bases, leaving 3 bases of the junction unmatched. The CDR3 loop reads CASSYGDRGYEQYF. CDR3 nucleotides: TGTGCCAGCAGCTACGGGGACAGGGGCTACGAGCAGTACTTC.

As regards this clone: Mismatch with germline at one junction end may stem from a read error. The rearrangement joins TRBV19 to TRBJ1-5, with D possibly TRBD1 on 5 matching bases. The V gene's germline CDR1 is LNHDA and CDR2 SQIVND (reference sequence). This CDR3 is built from 13 residues. The CDR3 sequence: CATSDNSYQPQHF. The CDR3 coding sequence is TGTGCCACCTCGGACAATAGCTATCAGCCCCAGCATTTT.

The chain couples TRBV6-5 to TRBJ1-2; 10 bases map to TRBD1. CDR1 and CDR2 (germline): MNHEY, SVGAGI. With 3 bases clipped from V and 7 bases from J, the junction kept 8 bases outside the gene matches. The CDR3 has 15 residues. CDR3 sequence: CASSYRDRGWIGYTF. CDR3 coding DNA: TGTGCCAGCAGTTATCGGGACAGGGGATGGATTGGCTACACCTTC.

The rearrangement links TRBV30 to TRBJ1-1, with 10 bases identical to TRBD1. The CDR3 has 15 residues. J gave up 7 bases and V 7 bases, and 15 bases lay outside the gene matches. Germline V gene lookup returns CDR1 GTSNPN and CDR2 SVGIG (reference sequence). DNA of the CDR3: TGTGCCTTCAACTATCCCGGGACAGGGGCTTATGAAGCTTTCTTT. Protein sequence: CAFNYPGTGAYEAFF.

The CDR3 nucleotides read TGCGCCAGCAGGAATTACAGGGTCAGGCGGGAAAAACTGTTTTTT. Amino acid sequence: CASRNYRVRREKLFF. This rearrangement joins TRBV23-1 to TRBJ1-4; the D gene is possibly TRBD1 (6 bases). TRBV23-1 falls under the ORF class, with uncertain function. V was trimmed by 6 bases and J by 8 bases, leaving 19 bases between them. The CDR3 length is 15 residues.

The CDR3 reads CASSRGYEQYF. The DNA for the CDR3 is TGTGCCAGCAGTCGGGGCTACGAGCAGTACTTC. The V gene is TRBV6-1, the J gene TRBJ2-7, with D perhaps TRBD2 (5 bases). This CDR3 is 11 amino acids long. Germline assignment: CDR1 MNHNS and CDR2 SASEGT. V was pared by 5 bases and J by 3 bases, with 5 bases between.

The V gene is TRBV2, the J gene TRBJ2-7; a possible D gene is TRBD2 (7 bases). This CDR3 is 13 amino acids long. Germline-derived CDR1 and CDR2 are SNHLY and FYNNEI. Deletions cut 7 bases from V and 4 bases from J, with 14 bases between. The CDR3 reads CASTGGGPYEQYF. The CDR3 DNA follows: TGTGCCAGCACAGGCGGGGGCCCATACGAGCAGTACTTC.

The J gene is TRBJ1-2, the V gene TRBV5-4, with D possibly matching TRBD1 (5 bases). The germline V gene encodes CDR1 SGHNT and CDR2 YYREEE (reference sequence). This CDR3 has 12 amino acids. V lost 10 bases, J lost 2 bases, and 12 bases lay in between. CDR3 amino acids: CASGTQNYGYTF. CDR3 in DNA: TGTGCCTCGGGGACTCAGAACTATGGCTACACCTTC.

The chain joins TRBV19 to TRBJ1-3; maybe TRBD1 (5 bases). The CDR3 is 13 residues long. Deletions cut 7 bases from V and 7 bases from J, with 14 bases between. Germline CDR1 is LNHDA and CDR2 is SQIVND (reference sequence). The CDR3 DNA reads TGTGCCAGTACCCCAGGGCGTCGTAACACCATATATTTT. This codes for CASTPGRRNTIYF.

The gene calls are TRBV28 and TRBJ1-1; TRBD1 might be the D (5 bases). Trimming removed 6 bases at V and 6 bases at J, with 11 bases between. Germline CDR1 reads MDHEN; CDR2 reads SYDVKM. CDR3 size: 12 residues. The CDR3 DNA reads TGTGCCAGCAGCTACCTCAGGGCTGAAGCTTTCTTT. Protein: CASSYLRAEAFF.

This chain connects TRBV5-4 to TRBJ1-6, with TRBD1 matching over 11 bases. V was clipped by 2 bases and J by 9 bases; unmatched bases: 4. CDR1 and CDR2 from the germline V gene are SGHNT and YYREEE (reference sequence). The CDR3 is 15 residues long. CDR3 sequence (DNA): TGTGCCAGCAGCTTTGGTGGACAGGGGGCTTCACCCCTCCACTTT. Protein product: CASSFGGQGASPLHF.

The chain carries TRBV7-6 and TRBJ2-3; 8 bases match TRBD2. Trimming cost V 0 bases and J 3 bases; bases outside gene matches: 11. Germline V gene data show CDR1 as SGHVS and CDR2 as FNYEAQ. The CDR3 has 18 amino acids. The CDR3 reads CASSLAPPAGGETDTQYF. The CDR3 DNA is TGTGCCAGCAGCTTAGCCCCCCCCGCGGGGGGCGAAACAGATACGCAGTATTTT.

The V and J genes are TRBV30 and TRBJ2-7; tentative D call: TRBD2 (6 bases). Trimming cost V 0 bases and J 9 bases, with 9 bases left between them. The CDR3 sequence is 11 residues long. Per germline, CDR1 GTSNPN and CDR2 SVGIG (reference sequence). This chain's CDR3 is CAWSVGGRQYF. The CDR3 DNA follows: TGTGCCTGGAGTGTGGGGGGAAGGCAGTACTTC.

J is TRBJ1-2 and V is TRBV6-5; TRBD1 agrees at 12 bases. The CDR3 extends over 15 amino acids. V dropped 5 bases and J dropped 7; count of bases not matched to a gene: 8. Germline CDR1 is MNHEY and CDR2 is SVGAGI. The CDR3 region is CASSNGDRGLVGYTF. The CDR3 DNA reads as TGTGCCAGCAGTAACGGGGACAGGGGGCTTGTTGGCTACACCTTC.

The rearrangement links TRBV21-1 to TRBJ2-1; TRBD2 is taken as the D call from the table, unchecked against the DNA. TRBV21-1 is noted as a pseudogene. The CDR3 totals 21 residues. In DNA form, the CDR3 reads TGTGCCAGCAGCAAAGTAGCGGGACTAGCGGGAGAAAACTTGGGTTACAATGAGCAGTTCTTC. Translated, it gives CASSKVAGLAGENLGYNEQFF.

V is TRBV7-8 and J is TRBJ2-1; D remains unclear. The CDR3 covers 17 residues. V was shortened by 0 bases and J by 9 bases, with 21 bases between the two germline ends. Germline CDR1 reads SGHVS; CDR2 reads FQNEAQ. DNA for the CDR3: TGTGCCAGCAGCTTAGCCACAGCAACCGAGACACCCCTTGAGCAGTTCTTC. This encodes CASSLATATETPLEQFF. Supplemented by reference TRBV7-8 and TRBJ2-1, the full variable domain reads GAGVSQSPRYKVAKRGQDVALRCDPISGHVSLFWYQQALGQGPEFLTYFQNEAQLDKSGLPSDRFFAERPEGSVSTLKIQRTQQEDSAVYLCASSLATATETPLEQFFGPGTRLTVL.

V and J are TRBV5-1 and TRBJ2-3; 10 bases agree with TRBD2. Looked up from germline, CDR1 is SGHRS and CDR2 is YFSETQ. This CDR3 has 15 residues. Trimming removed 0 bases from V and 6 bases from J; junction bases left unmatched: 4. The DNA of the CDR3 is TGCGCCAGCAGCTTGGAAGGTAGCGGGGGGGATACGCAGTATTTT. Translated: CASSLEGSGGDTQYF.

V is TRBV18 and J is TRBJ2-7, with D maybe TRBD1 (8 bases). With 0 bases removed from V and 6 bases from J, the gap between germline ends came to 18 bases. CDR1 KGHSH and CDR2 LQKENI come from the germline V gene. The CDR3 sequence is 16 residues long. The CDR3 is CASSPPVTGGGGEQYF. For the CDR3, the DNA is TGTGCCAGCTCACCACCGGTTACAGGGGGAGGGGGCGAGCAGTACTTC. Looking up the rest from reference TRBV18 and TRBJ2-7 gives the full variable domain: NAGVMQNPRHLVRRRGQEARLRCSPMKGHSHVYWYRQLPEEGLKFMVYLQKENIIDESGMPKERFSAEFPKEGPSILRIQQVVRGDSAAYFCASSPPVTGGGGEQYFGPGTRLTVT.

In its sample, this clone was seen a few times. This rearrangement joins TRBV7-9 to TRBJ1-2; maybe TRBD1 (6 bases). V was clipped by 5 bases and J by 2 bases, with 12 bases between them. Germline CDR1 and CDR2: SEHNR and FQNEAQ (reference sequence). There are 14 residues in the CDR3. CDR3 amino acids: CASSTGQPNYGYTF. CDR3 nucleotide sequence: TGTGCCAGCAGCACCGGACAGCCAAACTATGGCTACACCTTC.

The chain combines TRBV18 with TRBJ2-3, with a possible D match to TRBD2 (6 bases). The V and J ends lost 5 bases and 2 bases respectively, with 14 bases between them. Germline CDR1 is KGHSH and CDR2 is LQKENI. The CDR3 length is 15 residues. In DNA, the CDR3 is TGTGCCAGCTCATTGCGGGACTCCTCCACAGATACGCAGTATTTT. The encoded protein is CASSLRDSSTDTQYF. The entire variable domain, with the rest obtained from reference TRBV18 and TRBJ2-3, is as follows: NAGVMQNPRHLVRRRGQEARLRCSPMKGHSHVYWYRQLPEEGLKFMVYLQKENIIDESGMPKERFSAEFPKEGPSILRIQQVVRGDSAAYFCASSLRDSSTDTQYFGPGTRLTVL.